A selection of T cell receptor beta chains follows, all from one sample in a study of cytomegalovirus exposure and HLA in healthy donors. Only in-frame clones appear in the TCRdb table, and some are missing; sequencing was by immunoSEQ multiplex PCR. The sample records approximately 100,000 clones, about two thirds being singletons. Sequencing was done on a sample of PBMCs. These receptors were taken from a boy aged 10-17 years in good health and CMV-seronegative. The CDR3 runs from the conserved cysteine through the conserved F or W. D genes are given only for firm matches. Clone sizes are given selectively: once, few, many, or a class where the clone is expanded.

clone_size	v_call	cdr3_length	d_call	j_call	cdr3_aa	cdr3_nt
NA	TRBV7-7	13	NA	TRBJ2-7	CASSLEGGYEQYF	TGTGCCAGCAGCTTAGAGGGCGGGTACGAGCAGTACTTC
once	TRBV7-9	15	TRBD1	TRBJ1-1	CASSRRQGWDTEAFF	TGTGCCAGCAGCAGACGACAGGGATGGGACACTGAAGCTTTCTTT
NA	TRBV7-8	16	TRBD1	TRBJ1-5	CASSLIRDSSNQPQHF	TGTGCCAGCAGCCTGATCCGGGACAGCAGCAATCAGCCCCAGCATTTT
NA	TRBV6-1	15	NA	TRBJ1-1	CASSEAAGSRTEAFF	TGTGCCAGCAGTGAAGCGGCGGGGTCGAGGACTGAAGCTTTCTTT
NA	TRBV4-2	18	TRBD1	TRBJ2-2	CASSHPLLWGTGAGELFF	TGTGCCAGCAGCCACCCTCTCCTCTGGGGTACAGGGGCCGGGGAGCTGTTTTTT
NA	TRBV4-1	15	TRBD1	TRBJ1-3	CASSQGQGFGNTIYF	TGCGCCAGCAGCCAAGGACAGGGGTTCGGAAACACCATATATTTT
once	TRBV15	15	NA	TRBJ2-3	CATSRGSVQGDTQYF	TGTGCCACCAGCAGAGGCTCCGTGCAGGGAGATACGCAGTATTTT
NA	TRBV28	14	TRBD1	TRBJ1-5	CASSRGQGSQPQHF	TGTGCCAGCAGCCGCGGACAGGGAAGTCAGCCCCAGCATTTT
NA	TRBV4-1	15	TRBD1	TRBJ1-4	CASSLAGTGSEKLFF	TGCGCCAGCAGCCTAGCCGGGACAGGGAGTGAAAAACTGTTTTTT
NA	TRBV9	13	TRBD2	TRBJ2-7	CASSVTSGYEQYF	TGTGCCAGCAGCGTAACTAGCGGCTACGAGCAGTACTTC
NA	TRBV6-5	14	TRBD1	TRBJ2-7	CASTKPTGNHEQYF	TGTGCCAGCACAAAACCGACAGGGAACCACGAGCAGTACTTC
few	TRBV6-5	15	NA	TRBJ1-4	CASSPGFTTNEKLFF	TGTGCCAGCAGTCCAGGGTTTACAACTAATGAAAAACTGTTTTTT
NA	TRBV5-1	16	TRBD2	TRBJ2-3	CASSLVSGGGTDTQYF	TGCGCCAGCAGCTTGGTTTCGGGGGGAGGTACAGATACGCAGTATTTT
NA	TRBV14	15	TRBD1	TRBJ1-6	CASRAGTGTNSPLHF	TGTGCCAGCAGAGCCGGGACAGGGACTAATTCACCCCTCCACTTT
NA	TRBV9	16	TRBD1	TRBJ1-6	CASSKGQGATNSPLHF	TGTGCCAGCAGCAAGGGACAGGGGGCAACAAATTCACCCCTCCACTTT
NA	TRBV28	14	NA	TRBJ1-5	CASNRQHSNQPQHF	TGTGCCAGCAACCGACAGCATAGCAATCAGCCCCAGCATTTT
NA	TRBV4-1	15	TRBD2	TRBJ2-7	CASSQPGRESYEQYF	TGCGCCAGCAGCCAACCGGGGCGGGAGTCCTACGAGCAGTACTTC
NA	TRBV6-1	14	NA	TRBJ1-5	CASSEGGRRQPQHF	TGTGCCAGCAGTGAAGGGGGGCGTCGTCAGCCCCAGCATTTT
NA	TRBV5-1	13	NA	TRBJ1-1	CASSYQGNTEAFF	TGCGCCAGCAGTTATCAGGGAAACACTGAAGCTTTCTTT
NA	TRBV7-9	15	NA	TRBJ2-2	CASSLRQDNVGELFF	TGTGCCAGCAGCTTACGGCAGGACAACGTAGGGGAGCTGTTTTTT
NA	TRBV4-1	16	TRBD2	TRBJ2-7	CASSHPGLAGPGEQYF	TGCGCCAGCAGCCACCCAGGACTAGCGGGACCGGGGGAGCAGTACTTC
NA	TRBV6-6	14	TRBD1	TRBJ1-1	CASRVTGGGTEAFF	TGTGCCAGCAGGGTTACAGGGGGCGGCACTGAAGCTTTCTTT
NA	TRBV6-4	15	TRBD2	TRBJ2-1	CASSALAGGMNEQFF	TGTGCCAGCAGTGCTCTAGCGGGAGGCATGAATGAGCAGTTCTTC
NA	TRBV9	15	NA	TRBJ2-7	CASSVDQGYTYEQYF	TGTGCCAGCAGCGTAGATCAGGGCTACACCTACGAGCAGTACTTC
NA	TRBV30	13	TRBD1	TRBJ1-3	CARDRGPGNTIYF	TGTGCCCGAGACAGGGGGCCTGGAAACACCATATATTTT
NA	TRBV5-4	13	NA	TRBJ1-1	CASSSRDNTEAFF	TGTGCCAGCAGTTCCCGGGATAACACTGAAGCTTTCTTT
NA	TRBV5-6	14	NA	TRBJ2-3	CASSEDWITDTQYF	TGTGCCAGCAGCGAGGACTGGATCACAGATACGCAGTATTTT
few	TRBV6-1	16	TRBD2	TRBJ2-3	CASSDIAGGGTDTQYF	TGTGCCAGCAGTGATATCGCGGGGGGGGGCACAGATACGCAGTATTTT
NA	TRBV29-1	14	TRBD1	TRBJ2-5	CSVEGGGEGETQYF	TGCAGCGTTGAAGGAGGGGGCGAAGGAGAGACCCAGTACTTC
NA	TRBV15	13	NA	TRBJ2-7	CATSRAIQGAQYF	TGTGCCACCAGCAGAGCCATCCAGGGCGCGCAGTACTTC
few	TRBV4-3	18	TRBD1	TRBJ2-3	CASSLSPKQGRASDTQYF	TGCGCCAGCAGCCTATCTCCGAAACAGGGGCGTGCTTCAGATACGCAGTATTTT
NA	TRBV6-1	15	NA	TRBJ1-3	CASRRDRITGNTIYF	TGTGCCAGCAGGCGTGACAGAATAACTGGAAACACCATATATTTT
NA	TRBV6-1	15	TRBD1	TRBJ2-7	CASSTSDRARGEQYF	TGTGCCAGCAGCACGTCGGACAGGGCGAGGGGGGAGCAGTACTTC